This paragraph reports one T cell receptor beta chain. The sample originates from a study of shared clonotypes between healthy human individuals. Selected positively for CCR7 and CD45RO-negative, naive CD8 cells excluded terminally differentiated effector memory CD45RA+ cells. The CDR3 runs 15 residues. Germline V gene lookup returns CDR1 SNHLY and CDR2 FYNNEI. V was clipped by 7 bases and J by 5 bases; unmatched bases: 11. This table comes from immunoSEQ multiplex PCR, and its TCRdb copy is limited to in-frame clones, with some not included. The sample contains fewer than 850,000 clones, 95% to 97% of which appear only once.

The rearrangement uses TRBV2 and TRBJ2-7; 10 bases map to TRBD2. Specimen: naive CD8+ T cells sorted from blood. The source of this sequence is a man aged 30 to 45 in good health. CDR3 DNA sequence: TGTGCCAGCAAAGGCAGCGGGAGGGCCCTCGACGAGCAGTACTTC. Translating it yields CASKGSGRALDEQYF.